This entry lists 25 T cell receptor beta chains sequenced from one sample in a study of a mutant IDH1 vaccine in newly diagnosed glioma. Time point noted: week 5, during vaccination. What each vaccine dose contained was 300 ug of mutant IDH1 20-mer peptide, accompanied by topical imiquimod. Libraries were prepared by immunoSEQ multiplex PCR; TCRdb keeps only in-frame clonotypes and omits some of them. The sample shows around 58,000 clones, approximately 82% of them seen only once. For these TCRs, the target antigens are not known. The source was PBMCs, collected from a glioma patient whose treatment included an IDH1 peptide vaccine. All receptors come from a man between 25 and 39 years old with glioma.

The chain employs TRBV6-7 and TRBJ1-1; D uncertain. TRBV6-7 is an ORF; its function is uncertain. Deletions cut 0 bases from V and 2 bases from J, with 7 bases between. This CDR3 is built from 14 residues. Written as DNA, the CDR3 is TGTGCCAGCAGTTACTCTTTTCGAAACACTGAAGCTTTCTTT. It is translated as CASSYSFRNTEAFF.

The CDR3 DNA is TGTGCCAGAAGGGAGGGCACCGGGGAGCTGTTTTTT. Amino acid sequence: CARREGTGELFF. This chain connects TRBV2 to TRBJ2-2, with 7 bases lining up with TRBD2. The CDR3 sequence is 12 residues long. With V trimmed by 9 bases and J by 4 bases, 2 bases remained unmatched. In germline, CDR1 is SNHLY, CDR2 FYNNEI.

The chain carries TRBV19 and TRBJ2-1; 14 nucleotides align to TRBD2. CDR1 is LNHDA and CDR2 is SQIVND in the germline V gene (reference sequence). The CDR3 is made up of 16 amino acids. Trimming removed 3 bases from V and 4 bases from J; junction bases left unmatched: 2. The CDR3 DNA is TGTGCCAGTAGTATGGGACTAGCGGGGGTGTACAATGAGCAGTTCTTC. Amino acid sequence: CASSMGLAGVYNEQFF.

The chain has TRBV19 and TRBJ2-7; D remains unclear. Germline V gene data show CDR1 as LNHDA and CDR2 as SQIVND (reference sequence). CDR3 length equals 13 residues. V was trimmed by 4 bases and J by 3 bases, leaving 10 bases between them. The CDR3 DNA is TGTGCCAGTAGTAAACTGGACCACTACGAGCAGTACTTC. It specifies CASSKLDHYEQYF.

This clone was seen only a few times. The V call is TRBV19, the J call TRBJ1-5; the D gene is possibly TRBD1 (5 bases). The CDR3 runs to 15 residues. Germline V gene lookup returns CDR1 LNHDA and CDR2 SQIVND (reference sequence). The V gene lost 7 bases and the J gene lost 5 bases, with 18 bases spanning the gap. The CDR3 reads CASNGMGGSDQPQHF. For the CDR3, the DNA is TGTGCCAGTAATGGGATGGGGGGGAGTGATCAGCCCCAGCATTTT.

J is TRBJ2-6 and V is TRBV13, with D possibly TRBD1 on 5 matching bases. The CDR3 is made up of 15 amino acids. Germline CDR1 PRHDT, CDR2 FYEKMQ (reference sequence). V was trimmed by 4 bases and J by 5 bases, leaving 12 bases between them. The CDR3 region has the DNA TGTGCCAGCAGCTCAAGACAGAGCTGGGCCAACGTCCTGACTTTC. Its translation is CASSSRQSWANVLTF.

J is TRBJ2-5 and V is TRBV6-1; 10 bases match TRBD2. The V gene's germline CDR1 is MNHNS and CDR2 SASEGT. The CDR3 is 21 residues long. J lost 4 bases, V lost 1 base, and 21 bases had no gene match. The CDR3 reads CASSEVPTANRLAGERETQYF. The CDR3 bases are TGTGCCAGCAGTGAAGTTCCGACAGCGAATAGACTAGCGGGTGAAAGAGAGACCCAGTACTTC.

The table lists this clone with a count of one. The chain recombines TRBV27 with TRBJ2-3; 8 nucleotides line up with TRBD2. Germline lookup yields CDR1 MNHEY and CDR2 SMNVEV (reference sequence). The CDR3 loop spans 14 amino acids. V trimming: 0 bases; J trimming: 11 bases; junction bases outside the gene matches: 7. CDR3 region: CASSLSGVAGWQYF. CDR3 DNA: TGTGCCAGCAGTTTATCGGGAGTAGCGGGGTGGCAGTATTTT.

The CDR3 DNA follows: TGCGCCAGCAGCTCTTGGGTGAACACTGAAGCTTTCTTT. It yields the protein CASSSWVNTEAFF. V is TRBV5-1 and J is TRBJ1-1; D is ambiguous. There are 13 residues in the CDR3. V shed 3 bases and J shed 0 bases, with 6 bases lying between them. From germline, CDR1 is SGHRS and CDR2 YFSETQ.

V gene TRBV9 combines with J gene TRBJ2-1; the match to TRBD1 covers 8 bases. This CDR3 region has 15 residues. V lost 4 bases to trimming and J lost 7 bases; unmatched junction nucleotides: 10. Germline CDR1 reads SGDLS; CDR2 reads YYNGEE. The DNA of the CDR3 is TGTGCCAGCAGCCTAACGGACAGGGCTCGGAATGAGCAGTTCTTC. Amino acid sequence: CASSLTDRARNEQFF. Together with reference TRBV9 and TRBJ2-1, the CDR3 gives the full variable domain: DSGVTQTPKHLITATGQRVTLRCSPRSGDLSVYWYQQSLDQGLQFLIQYYNGEERAKGNILERFSAQQFPDLHSELNLSSLELGDSALYFCASSLTDRARNEQFFGPGTRLTVL.

This rearrangement joins TRBV5-1 to TRBJ2-7, with D possibly being TRBD1 (6 bases). V lost 0 bases and J 6 bases, leaving 10 bases between the germline ends. The CDR3 loop spans 13 amino acids. Per germline, CDR1 SGHRS and CDR2 YFSETQ. CDR3 sequence (DNA): TGCGCCAGCAGCTTGGAACAGGGCGGCGAGCAGTACTTC. This encodes CASSLEQGGEQYF.

This sequence joins TRBV30 and TRBJ1-2, with 8 positions matching TRBD1. Germline assignment: CDR1 GTSNPN and CDR2 SVGIG (reference sequence). V shed 3 bases, J shed 8 bases, and the junction held 14 bases outside the gene matches. This CDR3 has 15 residues. CDR3 in amino acids: CAWSTDFRGRVGYTF. In DNA, the CDR3 is TGTGCCTGGAGCACCGACTTCAGGGGGCGCGTAGGCTACACCTTC.

The chain joins TRBV6-6 to TRBJ2-3; D call uncertain. V gave up 5 bases and J gave up 8 bases, with 14 bases separating them. This CDR3 has 13 amino acids. Germline CDR1 reads MNHNY; CDR2 reads SVGAGI (reference sequence). CDR3 bases: TGTGCCAGCAGTATAACAAGGACGGGTACGCAGTATTTT. It encodes CASSITRTGTQYF.

The chain employs TRBV28 and TRBJ1-3; TRBD1 matches at 8 bases. The germline CDR1 and CDR2 sequences are MDHEN and SYDVKM. The CDR3 loop spans 18 amino acids. V was pared by 7 bases and J by 0 bases, with 14 bases of the junction left unmatched. For the CDR3, the DNA is TGTGCCAGCATCGGACAGGGTCTGGACCCGAGCTCTGGAAACACCATATATTTT. Protein product: CASIGQGLDPSSGNTIYF.

The chain carries TRBV5-1 and TRBJ2-7; no clear D gene. Trimming cost V 4 bases and J 3 bases, with 14 bases left between them. The CDR3 contains 14 residues. CDR1 is SGHRS and CDR2 is YFSETQ in the germline V gene. The CDR3 sequence: CASSQTTQSYEQYF. CDR3 DNA: TGCGCCAGCAGCCAGACGACACAGAGCTACGAGCAGTACTTC.

This chain joins TRBV7-9 and TRBJ2-7, with a weak D call TRBD1 (5 bases). V lost 5 bases, J lost 2 bases, and 19 bases lay in between. The CDR3 is 16 residues long. In germline, CDR1 is SEHNR, CDR2 FQNEAQ (reference sequence). CDR3 bases: TGTGCCAGCAGCGTCTTCCCAGGGTCAAATGCCTACGAGCAGTACTTC. Its translation: CASSVFPGSNAYEQYF. The variable domain in full, with the rest retrieved from reference TRBV7-9 and TRBJ2-7, is DTGVSQNPRHKITKRGQNVTFRCDPISEHNRLYWYRQTLGQGPEFLTYFQNEAQLEKSRLLSDRFSAERPKGSFSTLEIQRTEQGDSAMYLCASSVFPGSNAYEQYFGPGTRLTVT.

V usage is TRBV5-1 and J usage is TRBJ2-7, with 11 nucleotides matching TRBD1. CDR1 is SGHRS and CDR2 is YFSETQ in the germline V gene. V trimming: 0 bases; J trimming: 1 base; junction bases outside the gene matches: 3. CDR3 length: 16 amino acids. CDR3 residues: CASSLDGQGASYEQYF. The CDR3 coding sequence is TGCGCCAGCAGCTTGGACGGACAGGGGGCATCCTACGAGCAGTACTTC.

This sequence joins TRBV2 and TRBJ2-1; D might be TRBD1 (6 bases). The V end was cut by 4 bases, the J end by 6 bases, with 13 bases between. This CDR3 has 14 residues. Looked up from germline, CDR1 is SNHLY and CDR2 is FYNNEI. In nucleotides, the CDR3 is TGTGCCAGCAGTGCACAGGGCCTTCTCAATGAGCAGTTCTTC. Translating it yields CASSAQGLLNEQFF.

The gene calls are TRBV5-5 and TRBJ2-3; D possibly corresponds to TRBD2 (5 bases). The CDR3 contains 15 residues. The germline gives CDR1 SGHKS, CDR2 YYEKEE (reference sequence). Trimming cost V 7 bases and J 2 bases, with 17 bases left between them. The CDR3 sequence: CASGGPPPYTDTQYF. CDR3 coding DNA: TGTGCCAGCGGAGGACCCCCTCCCTACACAGATACGCAGTATTTT. Variable domain in full (rest from reference TRBV5-5 and TRBJ2-3): DAGVTQSPTHLIKTRGQQVTLRCSPISGHKSVSWYQQVLGQGPQFIFQYYEKEERGRGNFPDRFSARQFPNYSSELNVNALLLGDSALYLCASGGPPPYTDTQYFGPGTRLTVL.

A word on this clone: The sample holds other DNA sequences that translate to the same CDR3. The rearrangement joins TRBV5-1 to TRBJ2-1; 11 bases are a match to TRBD2. V lost 0 bases, J lost 6 bases, and 2 bases stayed unmatched. CDR1 and CDR2 (germline): SGHRS, YFSETQ. The CDR3 totals 15 residues. DNA for the CDR3: TGCGCCAGCAGCTTGGAGCTAGCGGGGGGCAATGAGCAGTTCTTC. The encoded protein is CASSLELAGGNEQFF.

Here the CDR3 DNA reads TGTGCCAGCAGCCGAGAACTAGCGGGGGCATATGAGCAGTTCTTC. It translates to CASSRELAGAYEQFF. The genes are TRBV4-2 and TRBJ2-1; TRBD2 agrees at 11 bases. V dropped 4 bases and J dropped 8; count of bases not matched to a gene: 7. Germline values: CDR1 LGHNA, CDR2 YNFKEQ. This CDR3 is 15 amino acids long.

The chain couples TRBV5-1 to TRBJ1-2; 8 bases align to TRBD1. CDR3 length: 13 residues. CDR1 SGHRS and CDR2 YFSETQ come from the germline V gene. Germline trimming cut 2 bases from V and 3 bases from J; bases unmatched to any gene: 0. The CDR3 coding sequence is TGCGCCAGCAGCTTACAGGGGGACTATGGCTACACCTTC. It encodes CASSLQGDYGYTF.

The CDR3 protein is CASSPKGAYNQPQHF. In DNA form, the CDR3 reads TGTGCCAGCAGTCCGAAGGGGGCGTACAATCAGCCCCAGCATTTT. This chain connects TRBV28 to TRBJ1-5; 7 nucleotides agree with TRBD1. Trimming removed 5 bases from V and 3 bases from J; junction bases left unmatched: 7. The CDR3 is 15 amino acids. CDR1 MDHEN and CDR2 SYDVKM come from the germline V gene.

V and J are TRBV6-7 and TRBJ2-1; a weak D match, TRBD2 (5 bases). TRBV6-7 is identified as an open reading frame with a role that is uncertain. The CDR3 has 16 amino acids. With 4 bases removed from V and 7 bases from J, the gap between germline ends came to 20 bases. The CDR3 DNA is TGTGCCAGCAGTTTAAGGCGGGTTAGAGTTCTTAATGAGCAGTTCTTC. Protein sequence: CASSLRRVRVLNEQFF.

The gene calls are TRBV2 and TRBJ1-3, with 7 bases lining up with TRBD1. CDR3 length: 15 amino acids. CDR1 and CDR2 (germline): SNHLY, FYNNEI. V was clipped by 6 bases and J by 0 bases; unmatched bases: 5. The CDR3 sequence: CASSRDSSSGNTIYF. Written as DNA, the CDR3 is TGTGCCAGCAGCCGGGACAGCAGCTCTGGAAACACCATATATTTT.